These 22 T cell receptor beta chains were sequenced from one sample in a study of T cell changes during pregnancy in multiple sclerosis. The protocol was immunoSEQ multiplex PCR, while the TCRdb copy is restricted to in-frame clones and leaves out a portion. The sample holds around 110,000 clones, 90% to 95% seen once. The starting material was peripheral blood, obtained in the third trimester of pregnancy. Source of these receptors: a female donor with multiple sclerosis, enrolled in a pregnancy study.

The rearrangement links TRBV19 to TRBJ2-7, with D perhaps TRBD2 (5 bases). This CDR3 is built from 14 residues. Germline V lookup: CDR1 LNHDA, CDR2 SQIVND (reference sequence). Trimming shortened V by 5 bases and J by 5 bases, and 16 bases separated the two germline ends. The CDR3 loop is CASSPRGPGDEQYF. The CDR3 DNA follows: TGTGCCAGTAGTCCCCGCGGGCCTGGGGACGAGCAGTACTTC.

The rearrangement uses TRBV7-8 and TRBJ2-6; unclear D gene. The CDR3 runs 14 residues. The V end was cut by 2 bases, the J end by 1 base, with 3 bases between. Germline CDR1 reads SGHVS; CDR2 reads FQNEAQ. In DNA, the CDR3 is TGTGCCAGCAGCTTAACTTCTGGGGCCAACGTCCTGACTTTC. It translates to CASSLTSGANVLTF.

This chain connects TRBV28 to TRBJ2-7; TRBD1 is a possible D gene (6 bases). CDR1 and CDR2 from the germline V gene are MDHEN and SYDVKM. The V end was cut by 3 bases, the J end by 4 bases, with 28 bases between. This CDR3 region has 19 residues. This CDR3 reads CASSFPRQVARVNTYEQYF. The CDR3 DNA sequence: TGTGCCAGCAGTTTCCCTCGACAGGTGGCGAGGGTGAATACGTACGAGCAGTACTTC.

The chain joins TRBV6-1 to TRBJ1-1; unclear D gene. V lost 5 bases and J 1 base, leaving 5 bases between the germline ends. Germline CDR1 and CDR2: MNHNS and SASEGT. The CDR3 loop spans 12 amino acids. The DNA of the CDR3 is TGTGCCAGCAGTATAGAGAACACTGAAGCTTTCTTT. It encodes CASSIENTEAFF.

This clone showed up just once. The chain recombines TRBV11-1 with TRBJ2-3, with 11 bases fitting TRBD2. The junction had 7 bases not matched to a gene; V was cut back by 1 base and J by 1 base. CDR1 and CDR2 from the germline V gene are SGHAT and FQDESV (reference sequence). The CDR3 extends over 18 amino acids. CDR3 in amino acids: CASSLVRLAGGRTDTQYF. The CDR3 DNA is TGTGCCAGCAGCTTAGTCCGGCTAGCGGGAGGTCGCACAGATACGCAGTATTTT.

This chain uses TRBV7-3 with TRBJ1-2; possibly TRBD1 for D (5 bases). Trimming left V 5 bases short and J 4 bases short, with 11 bases between. The CDR3 length is 13 residues. Per the germline V gene, CDR1 is SGHTA and CDR2 is FQGTGA. CDR3 bases: TGTGCCAGCAGCGAAGGAGGGGCCTATGGCTACACCTTC. Protein sequence: CASSEGGAYGYTF.

The chain employs TRBV6-5 and TRBJ2-5; 8 bases line up with TRBD2. Per germline, CDR1 MNHEY and CDR2 SVGAGI. This CDR3 region has 16 residues. The ends lost 4 bases at V and 3 bases at J; junction bases unmatched: 10. The CDR3 sequence is CASSWGGSGGKETQYF. CDR3 DNA sequence: TGTGCCAGCAGTTGGGGAGGGAGCGGGGGTAAAGAGACCCAGTACTTC.

The chain links TRBV27 to TRBJ2-1; 7 bases fit TRBD1. CDR1 and CDR2 from the germline V gene are MNHEY and SMNVEV (reference sequence). Losses at the gene ends were 4 bases for V and 1 base for J; bases not matched to a gene: 1. This CDR3 has 14 residues. CDR3 sequence (DNA): TGTGCCAGCAGTTCGACAGGGTCCTACAATGAGCAGTTCTTC. Protein: CASSSTGSYNEQFF.

In nucleotides, the CDR3 is TGTGCCAGCAGCTTAAAGCGGGGGGCATACACAGATACGCAGTATTTT. Translating gives CASSLKRGAYTDTQYF. This chain uses TRBV13 with TRBJ2-3, with TRBD2 identical over 9 bases. Germline V CDR1 and CDR2: PRHDT, FYEKMQ (reference sequence). CDR3 size: 16 residues. V was pared by 2 bases and J by 2 bases, with 5 bases of the junction left unmatched.

The gene calls are TRBV28 and TRBJ1-2, with TRBD1 matching 9 bases. The CDR3 length is 14 residues. V lost 3 bases, J lost 5 bases, and 4 bases stayed unmatched. CDR1 and CDR2 from the germline V gene are MDHEN and SYDVKM. The CDR3 here is CASSLGGTGYGYTF. The CDR3 nucleotides read TGTGCCAGCAGTTTGGGGGGGACAGGGTATGGCTACACCTTC.

This chain links TRBV6-6 with TRBJ1-2; D remains unclear. Germline values: CDR1 MNHNY, CDR2 SVGAGI (reference sequence). This CDR3 comprises 12 residues. Trimming pared 5 bases from V and 6 bases from J, leaving 10 bases between. In DNA, the CDR3 is TGTGCCAGCAGTCCAACATCTCATGGCTACACCTTC. It encodes CASSPTSHGYTF.

The chain uses TRBV30 and TRBJ2-3; D might be TRBD2 (5 bases). V lost 2 bases and J lost 2, with 11 bases in between. Germline CDR1 is GTSNPN and CDR2 is SVGIG (reference sequence). The CDR3 spans 14 residues. This CDR3 is CAWSMGAYTDTQYF. CDR3 coding DNA: TGTGCCTGGAGTATGGGAGCGTACACAGATACGCAGTATTTT.

The rearrangement joins TRBV28 to TRBJ1-4; no firm D call. The CDR3 is made up of 13 amino acids. The germline CDR1 and CDR2 sequences are MDHEN and SYDVKM. The V end was cut by 7 bases, the J end by 7 bases, with 13 bases between. The CDR3 sequence: CASIGGDGEKLFF. Written as DNA, the CDR3 is TGTGCCAGCATCGGCGGAGATGGTGAAAAACTGTTTTTT.

Written as DNA, the CDR3 is TGCGCCAGCAGCCAAGAGGGGGGGGTGAATGAAAAACTGTTTTTT. It codes for CASSQEGGVNEKLFF. The V gene is TRBV4-1, the J gene TRBJ1-4; TRBD1 is a possible D gene (5 bases). Trimming shortened V by 0 bases and J by 5 bases, and 10 bases separated the two germline ends. Germline CDR1 is MGHRA and CDR2 is YSYEKL. This CDR3 contains 15 residues.

This chain connects TRBV5-4 to TRBJ2-3; 10 nucleotides match TRBD1. CDR1 is SGHNT and CDR2 is YYREEE in the germline V gene (reference sequence). The length of the CDR3 is 15 residues. V lost 4 bases and J lost 6; bases outside the gene matches: 8. This chain's CDR3 is CASSVGQGLVDTQYF. CDR3 DNA sequence: TGTGCCAGCAGCGTGGGACAGGGGTTGGTGGATACGCAGTATTTT.

This clone was detected once. This chain links TRBV2 with TRBJ2-7; D is possibly TRBD2 (7 bases). CDR1 and CDR2 (germline): SNHLY, FYNNEI. V was cut by 8 bases and J by 3 bases, with 20 bases left in between. This CDR3 spans 15 amino acids. CDR3 DNA: TGTGCCAGCGTGGGGGGGACATTGGACTTCTACGAGCAGTACTTC. Translation: CASVGGTLDFYEQYF. Full variable domain (remainder filled in from reference TRBV2 and TRBJ2-7): EPEVTQTPSHQVTQMGQEVILRCVPISNHLYFYWYRQILGQKVEFLVSFYNNEISEKSEIFDDQFSVERPDGSNFTLKIRSTKLEDSAMYFCASVGGTLDFYEQYFGPGTRLTVT.

The gene calls are TRBV5-1 and TRBJ2-6; 9 nucleotides align to TRBD2. Germline values: CDR1 SGHRS, CDR2 YFSETQ. The V and J ends lost 4 bases and 0 bases, in that order; junction bases with no gene match: 5. The length of the CDR3 is 17 residues. Here the CDR3 DNA reads TGCGCCAGCAGCCCGGGACTAGCAAACTCTGGGGCCAACGTCCTGACTTTC. Its protein is CASSPGLANSGANVLTF.

V and J are TRBV2 and TRBJ2-7; TRBD2 matches at 9 bases. Germline lookup yields CDR1 SNHLY and CDR2 FYNNEI. The CDR3 runs 15 residues. Trimming took 3 bases from V and 4 from J; bases not matched to a gene: 7. The CDR3 reads CASSETAGGPYEQYF. DNA for the CDR3: TGTGCCAGCAGTGAGACGGCGGGAGGGCCATACGAGCAGTACTTC.

This clone was picked up one time. The chain is built from TRBV11-3 and TRBJ2-1, with D tentatively TRBD2 (5 bases). The CDR3 runs to 15 residues. V was shortened by 5 bases and J by 0 bases, with 11 bases between the two germline ends. Germline loops: CDR1 SGHNT, CDR2 YENEEA. The CDR3 reads CASSPDGGSYNEQFF. The CDR3 DNA reads TGTGCCAGCAGCCCGGACGGAGGCTCCTACAATGAGCAGTTCTTC.

V usage is TRBV5-1 and J usage is TRBJ2-3; TRBD2 matches at 7 bases. J gave up 0 bases and V 3 bases, and 13 bases lay outside the gene matches. The CDR3 is made up of 18 amino acids. CDR1 is SGHRS, CDR2 YFSETQ, per germline. For the CDR3, the DNA is TGCGCCAGCAGCTGGGGGGGTGTAGCCGGTTCTAGCACAGATACGCAGTATTTT. Protein sequence: CASSWGGVAGSSTDTQYF.

The gene calls are TRBV18 and TRBJ2-2; D is perhaps TRBD2 (6 bases). The CDR3 runs 15 residues. V was clipped by 6 bases and J by 1 base, with 12 bases between them. Germline V CDR1 and CDR2: KGHSH, LQKENI. CDR3 nucleotide sequence: TGTGCCAGCTCCGGATATAGCGGGAACACCGGGGAGCTGTTTTTT. Encoded protein: CASSGYSGNTGELFF.

The CDR3 bases are TGTGCCAGCAGCTACGGACAGGGGAGGAATGAGCAGTTCTTC. Translated: CASSYGQGRNEQFF. The chain links TRBV5-4 to TRBJ2-1; 9 bases are shared with TRBD1. CDR1 and CDR2 (germline): SGHNT, YYREEE (reference sequence). V lost 3 bases, J lost 7 bases, and 5 bases stayed unmatched. The CDR3 is made up of 14 amino acids.